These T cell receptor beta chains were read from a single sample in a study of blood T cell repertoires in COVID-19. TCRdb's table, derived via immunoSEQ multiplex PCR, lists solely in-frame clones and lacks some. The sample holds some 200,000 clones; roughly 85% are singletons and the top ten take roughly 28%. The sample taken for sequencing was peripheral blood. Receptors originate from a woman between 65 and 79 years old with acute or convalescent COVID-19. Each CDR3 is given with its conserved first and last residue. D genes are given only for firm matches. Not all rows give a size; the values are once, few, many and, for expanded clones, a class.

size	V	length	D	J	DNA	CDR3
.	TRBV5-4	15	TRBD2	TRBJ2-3	TGTGCCAGCAGCCTCTCGGGGGGGGAGGCAGATACGCAGTATTTT	CASSLSGGEADTQYF
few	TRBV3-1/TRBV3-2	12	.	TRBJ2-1	TGTGCCAGCAGCACGCCTCGGAATGAGCAGTTCTTC	CASSTPRNEQFF
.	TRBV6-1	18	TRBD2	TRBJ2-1	TGTGCCAGCAGTGAGGGACTAGCGGGACGAGGTCCCTACAATGAGCAGTTCTTC	CASSEGLAGRGPYNEQFF
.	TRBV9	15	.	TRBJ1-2	TGTGCCAGCAGCGTACAACCAGGACTTAACTATGGCTACACCTTC	CASSVQPGLNYGYTF
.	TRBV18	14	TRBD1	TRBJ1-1	TGTGCCAGCTCACCGAAGACAGGGAGGAATTCGGCTTTCTTT	CASSPKTGRNSAFF
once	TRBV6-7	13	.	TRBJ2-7	TGTGCCAGCAGTTACGGGGAGCCCTACGAGCAGTACTTC	CASSYGEPYEQYF
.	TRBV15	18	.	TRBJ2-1	TGTGCCACCAGCAGAGATCGGGGACTGACACCCTCCTACAATGAGCAGTTCTTC	CATSRDRGLTPSYNEQFF
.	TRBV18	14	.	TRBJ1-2	TGTGCCAGCTCACCACCAATGGGGGCGGATGGCTACACCTTC	CASSPPMGADGYTF
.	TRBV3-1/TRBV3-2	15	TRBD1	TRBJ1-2	TGTGCCAGCAGCCAAGATCCTCGGACAGGGGGTGCGCGGACCTTC	CASSQDPRTGGARTF
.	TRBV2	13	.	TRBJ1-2	TGTGCCAGCAGTGGGAGCGGTAACTATGGCTACACCTTC	CASSGSGNYGYTF
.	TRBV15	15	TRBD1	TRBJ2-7	TGTGCCACCAGCAGGGACAGGGGAGAAGCAAGGGAGCAGTACTTC	CATSRDRGEAREQYF
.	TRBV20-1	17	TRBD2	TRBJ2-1	TGCAGTGCTAGTAGCACTAGCGGGAGTAAGATCTACAATGAGCAGTTCTTC	CSASSTSGSKIYNEQFF
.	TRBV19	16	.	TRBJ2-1	TGTGCCAGTAGTCCCTATGCGGGAAGCTCCTACAATGAGCAGTTCTTC	CASSPYAGSSYNEQFF
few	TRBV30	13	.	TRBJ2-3	TGTGCCAGGGGGAAGGATTACACAGATACGCAGTATTTT	CARGKDYTDTQYF
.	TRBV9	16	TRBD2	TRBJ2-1	TGTGCCAGCAGCGTAGCGGGACTAGACTCCTACAATGAGCAGTTCTTC	CASSVAGLDSYNEQFF
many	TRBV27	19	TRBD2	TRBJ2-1	TGTGCCAGCAGTCCGGGACTCAAGCGGGAGGGCCTGGATTACAATGAGCAGTTCTTC	CASSPGLKREGLDYNEQFF
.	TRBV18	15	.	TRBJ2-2	TGTGCCAGCTCACCGGAAGGAGATTACACCGGGGAGCTGTTTTTT	CASSPEGDYTGELFF
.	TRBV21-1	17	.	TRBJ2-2	TGTGCCAGCAGCAAAGTCAGTCGACTAGCGGTCACCGGGGAGCTGTTTTTT	CASSKVSRLAVTGELFF
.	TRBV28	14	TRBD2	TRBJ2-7	TGTGCCAGCAGCCTAGCGGGGGAGTCCTACGAGCAGTACTTC	CASSLAGESYEQYF
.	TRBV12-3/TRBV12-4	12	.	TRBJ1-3	TGTGCCAGCAGGGGAGGCGGAAACACCATATATTTT	CASRGGGNTIYF
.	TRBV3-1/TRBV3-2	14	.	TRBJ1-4	TGTGCCAGCAGCCCAGGTGGAGGTTTGGAAAAACTGTTTTTT	CASSPGGGLEKLFF
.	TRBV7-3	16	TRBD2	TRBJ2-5	TGTGCCAGCAGCTTGTCTGGCGGGAGGGCCACAGAGACCCAGTACTTC	CASSLSGGRATETQYF
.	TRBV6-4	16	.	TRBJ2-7	TGTGCCAGCAGTGCCACCCTCCTAGCGACCCTCTTCGAGCAGTACTTC	CASSATLLATLFEQYF
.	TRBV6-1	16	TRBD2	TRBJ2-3	TGTGCCAGCAGTGAAGGGGTGGGAGGGCCCGGAGATACGCAGTATTTT	CASSEGVGGPGDTQYF
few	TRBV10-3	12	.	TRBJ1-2	TGTGCCATCAGTGAGTCGACGGAGGGCTACACCTTC	CAISESTEGYTF
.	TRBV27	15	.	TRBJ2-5	TGTGCCAGCAGTTCTTACATACGGGGCCAAGAGACCCAGTACTTC	CASSSYIRGQETQYF
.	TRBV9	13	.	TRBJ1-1	TGTGCCAGCAACTTACAGGGGAACACTGAAGCTTTCTTT	CASNLQGNTEAFF
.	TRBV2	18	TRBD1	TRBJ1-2	TGTGCCAGCAGTGAAACCTCGAGGCGGGACAGGGCAAACTATGGCTACACCTTC	CASSETSRRDRANYGYTF
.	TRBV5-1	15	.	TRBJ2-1	TGCGCCAGCAGCTTGACGGGACTCGGATACAATGAGCAGTTCTTC	CASSLTGLGYNEQFF
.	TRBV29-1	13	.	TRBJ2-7	TGCAGCGTTGAAGATGGGCAAACCTACGAGCAGTACTTC	CSVEDGQTYEQYF
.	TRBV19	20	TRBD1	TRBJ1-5	TGTGCCAGTAGTATCGACGTCCGGGACAGGGCCCTAATAAGCAATCAGCCCCAGCATTTT	CASSIDVRDRALISNQPQHF
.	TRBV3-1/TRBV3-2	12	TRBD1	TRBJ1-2	TGTGCCAGCAGCCTCACAGGGGACGGCTACACCTTC	CASSLTGDGYTF
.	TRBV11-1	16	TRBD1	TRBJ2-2	TGTGCCAGCAGCATAGGACAGGGGGCACTGACCGGGGAGCTGTTTTTT	CASSIGQGALTGELFF
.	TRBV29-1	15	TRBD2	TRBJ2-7	TGCAGCGTGGGAGCCCGTAGCGGGAGAAAGTCCGAGCAGTACTTC	CSVGARSGRKSEQYF
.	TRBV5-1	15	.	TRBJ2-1	TGCGCCAGCAGCTTGAACGGGGGCTCCTACAATGAGCAGTTCTTC	CASSLNGGSYNEQFF
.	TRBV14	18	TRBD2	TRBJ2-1	TGTGCCAGCAGCCTTATGACTAGCGGGAGTTGGTCCTACAATGAGCAGTTCTTC	CASSLMTSGSWSYNEQFF
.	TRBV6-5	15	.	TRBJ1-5	TGTGCCAGCAACTCCGCAGGGGTTAGCAATCAGCCCCAGCATTTT	CASNSAGVSNQPQHF
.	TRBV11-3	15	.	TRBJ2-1	TGTGCCAGCAGCTTAGAGGCAGGGGCTGTAAGTGAGCAGTTCTTC	CASSLEAGAVSEQFF
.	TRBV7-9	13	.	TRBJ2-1	TGTGCCAGCAGGCCCGGGACTTACAATGAGCAGTTCTTC	CASRPGTYNEQFF
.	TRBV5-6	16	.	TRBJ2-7	TGTGCCAGCAGCCGGGGCCTCAGGTCCGAGGGGGACGAGCAGTACTTC	CASSRGLRSEGDEQYF
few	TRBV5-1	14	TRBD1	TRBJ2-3	TGCGCCAGCAGCTTACGGACAGGGCTAGATACGCAGTATTTT	CASSLRTGLDTQYF
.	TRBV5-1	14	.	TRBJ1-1	TGCGCCAGCAGCTTGGCTGGCTCGAACACTGAAGCTTTCTTT	CASSLAGSNTEAFF
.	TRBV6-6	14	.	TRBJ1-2	TGTGCCAGCAGTTACGGTCTGGTGGGAGGCGGCTACACCTTC	CASSYGLVGGGYTF
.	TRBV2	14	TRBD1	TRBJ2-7	TGTGCCAGCAGTGGGACAGGCCCCTCCTACGAGCAGTACTTC	CASSGTGPSYEQYF
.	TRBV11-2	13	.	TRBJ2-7	TGTGCCAGCAGTCCGGACAGAGCCTACGAGCAGTACTTC	CASSPDRAYEQYF
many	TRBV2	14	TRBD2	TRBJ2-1	TGTGCCAGCGGAGAGGGACTAGCGGTGTATGAGCAGTTCTTC	CASGEGLAVYEQFF
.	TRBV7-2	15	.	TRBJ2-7	TGTGCCAGCAGCTTGCCCCCAGGAGGGAACAACGAGCAGTACTTC	CASSLPPGGNNEQYF
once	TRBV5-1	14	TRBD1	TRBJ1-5	TGCGCCAGCAGCCGTACAGGGGGAAGTCAGCCCCAGCATTTT	CASSRTGGSQPQHF
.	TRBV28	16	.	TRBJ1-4	TGTGCCAGCAGCCGAACCCCCACAACCTCTAATGAAAAACTGTTTTTT	CASSRTPTTSNEKLFF
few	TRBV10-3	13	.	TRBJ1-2	TGTGCCATCAACTCAGGGCCGGACTATGGCTACACCTTC	CAINSGPDYGYTF
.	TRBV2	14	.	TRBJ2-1	TGTGCCAGCAGACTCCCCGGGGGGGACAGTCGGCTGTTCTTC	CASRLPGGDSRLFF